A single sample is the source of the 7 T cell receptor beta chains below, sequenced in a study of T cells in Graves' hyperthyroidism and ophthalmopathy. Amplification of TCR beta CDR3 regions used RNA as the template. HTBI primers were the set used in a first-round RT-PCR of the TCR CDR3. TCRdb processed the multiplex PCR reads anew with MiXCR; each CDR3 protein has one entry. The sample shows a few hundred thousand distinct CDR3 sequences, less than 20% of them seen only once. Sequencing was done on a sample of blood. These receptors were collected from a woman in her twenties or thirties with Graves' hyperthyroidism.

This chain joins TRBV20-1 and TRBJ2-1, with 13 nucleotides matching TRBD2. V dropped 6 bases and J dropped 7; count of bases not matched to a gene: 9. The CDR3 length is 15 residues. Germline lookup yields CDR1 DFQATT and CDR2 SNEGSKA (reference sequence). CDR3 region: CSAWTSGSLVNEQFF. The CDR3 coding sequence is TGCAGTGCGTGGACTAGCGGGAGTTTGGTGAATGAGCAGTTCTTC.

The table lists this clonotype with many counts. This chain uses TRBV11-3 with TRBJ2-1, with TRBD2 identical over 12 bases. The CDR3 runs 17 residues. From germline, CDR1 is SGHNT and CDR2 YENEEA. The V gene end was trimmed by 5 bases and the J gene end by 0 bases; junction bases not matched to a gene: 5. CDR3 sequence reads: CASSRTSGTFSYNEQFF. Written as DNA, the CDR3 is TGTGCCAGCAGCAGGACTAGCGGGACGTTCTCCTACAATGAGCAGTTCTTC.

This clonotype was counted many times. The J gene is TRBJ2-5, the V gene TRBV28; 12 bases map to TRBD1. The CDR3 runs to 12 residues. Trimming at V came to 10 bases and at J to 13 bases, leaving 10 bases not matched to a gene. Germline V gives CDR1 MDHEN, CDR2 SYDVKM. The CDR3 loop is CATRAGTGGAYF. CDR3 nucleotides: TGTGCCACCCGAGCCGGGACAGGGGGCGCGTACTTC.

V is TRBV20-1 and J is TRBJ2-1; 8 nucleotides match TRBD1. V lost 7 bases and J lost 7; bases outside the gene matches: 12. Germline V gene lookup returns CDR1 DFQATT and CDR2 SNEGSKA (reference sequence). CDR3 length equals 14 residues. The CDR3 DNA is TGCAGTGTCCAGACTGGACAGGGTCGGAATGAGCAGTTCTTC. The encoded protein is CSVQTGQGRNEQFF.

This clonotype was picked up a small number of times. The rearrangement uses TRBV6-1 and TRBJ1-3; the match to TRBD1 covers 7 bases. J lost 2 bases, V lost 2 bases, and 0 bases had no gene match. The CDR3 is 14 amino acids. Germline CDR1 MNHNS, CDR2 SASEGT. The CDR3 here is CASSEQGAGNTIYF. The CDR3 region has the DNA TGTGCCAGCAGTGAACAGGGGGCTGGAAACACCATATATTTT.

The CDR3 region has the DNA TGTGCCAGCAGCTTAACAGCGGGAGAGGGCTCAGATACGCAGTATTTT. This codes for CASSLTAGEGSDTQYF. The chain recombines TRBV7-3 with TRBJ2-3; 8 positions agree with TRBD2. Germline V gene lookup returns CDR1 SGHTA and CDR2 FQGTGA. This CDR3 is built from 16 residues. Trimming removed 0 bases from V and 4 bases from J; junction bases left unmatched: 6.

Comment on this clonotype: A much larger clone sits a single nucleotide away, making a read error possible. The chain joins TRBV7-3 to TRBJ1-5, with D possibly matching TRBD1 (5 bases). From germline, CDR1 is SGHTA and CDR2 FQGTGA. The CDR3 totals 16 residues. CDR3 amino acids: CTSSLWGQYSNQPQHF. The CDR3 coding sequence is TGTACCAGCAGCCTATGGGGCCAGTATAGCAATCAGCCCCAGCATTTT.